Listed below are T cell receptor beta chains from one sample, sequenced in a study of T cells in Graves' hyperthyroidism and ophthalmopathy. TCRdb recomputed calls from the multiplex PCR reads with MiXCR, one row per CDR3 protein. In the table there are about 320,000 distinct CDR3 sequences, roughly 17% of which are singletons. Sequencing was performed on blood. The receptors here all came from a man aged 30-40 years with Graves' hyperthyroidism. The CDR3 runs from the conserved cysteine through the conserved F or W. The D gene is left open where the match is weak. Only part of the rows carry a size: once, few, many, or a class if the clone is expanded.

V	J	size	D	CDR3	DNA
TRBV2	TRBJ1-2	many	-	CASRPLFGAGYTF	TGTGCCAGCAGGCCGTTATTCGGGGCTGGCTACACCTTC
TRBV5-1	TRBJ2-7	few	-	CASSHTGSLREQYF	TGCGCCAGCAGCCACACAGGGTCTCTTCGCGAGCAGTACTTC
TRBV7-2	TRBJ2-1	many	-	CASSLQGAYEQFF	TGTGCCAGCAGCCTACAGGGTGCGTATGAGCAGTTCTTC
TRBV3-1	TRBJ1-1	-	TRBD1	CASSDGQGYTEAFF	TGTGCCAGCAGCGATGGACAGGGATACACTGAAGCTTTCTTT
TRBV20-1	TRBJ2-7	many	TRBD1	CSASGDRVGQYF	TGCAGTGCTAGTGGAGACAGGGTAGGGCAGTACTTC
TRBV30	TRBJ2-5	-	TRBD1	CAWSKGLPDRVETQYF	TGTGCCTGGAGTAAAGGCCTCCCGGACAGGGTAGAGACCCAGTACTTC
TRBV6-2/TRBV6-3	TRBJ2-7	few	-	CASSFGTPTHEQYF	TGTGCCAGCAGTTTCGGGACCCCTACACACGAGCAGTACTTC
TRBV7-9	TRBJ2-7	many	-	CASSSKGSYEQYF	TGTGCCAGCAGCTCGAAGGGATCCTACGAGCAGTACTTC
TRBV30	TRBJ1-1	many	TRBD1	CAWSPLGDSATFF	TGTGCCTGGAGTCCCCTCGGGGACAGCGCGACTTTCTTT
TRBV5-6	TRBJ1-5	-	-	CASSLTARGNQPQHF	TGTGCCAGCAGCTTGACAGCGCGTGGCAATCAGCCCCAGCATTTT
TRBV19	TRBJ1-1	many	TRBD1	CASSRSLTGSATEAFF	TGTGCCAGTAGTCGCTCCCTGACAGGGAGTGCCACTGAAGCTTTCTTT
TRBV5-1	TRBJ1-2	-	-	CASGSPDSLIYGYTF	TGCGCCAGCGGCTCCCCGGACAGTTTAATCTATGGCTACACCTTC
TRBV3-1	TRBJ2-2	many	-	CASSFTSTNTGELFF	TGTGCCAGCAGCTTCACTAGCACGAACACCGGGGAGCTGTTTTTT
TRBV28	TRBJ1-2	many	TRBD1	CASSQRTGGLRYGYTF	TGTGCCAGCAGCCAAAGGACAGGGGGGCTTAGGTATGGCTACACCTTC
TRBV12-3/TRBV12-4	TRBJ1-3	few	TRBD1	CASSLRDSGNTIYF	TGTGCCAGCAGCCTCCGGGACAGTGGAAACACCATATATTTT
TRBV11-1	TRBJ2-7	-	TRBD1	CASSLAGGTGAYEQYF	TGTGCCAGCAGCTTAGCGGGCGGGACAGGGGCCTACGAGCAGTACTTC
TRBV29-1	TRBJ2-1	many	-	CSVDRTDSYNEQFF	TGCAGCGTTGACAGGACTGACTCCTACAATGAGCAGTTCTTC
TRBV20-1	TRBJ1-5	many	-	CSARSAYNQPQHF	TGCAGTGCTAGGTCCGCGTATAATCAGCCCCAGCATTTT
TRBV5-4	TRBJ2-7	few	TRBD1	CASSRGTGIYEQYF	TGTGCCAGCAGCCGGGGGACAGGGATCTACGAGCAGTACTTC
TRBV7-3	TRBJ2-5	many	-	CASSPGGGVGQETQYF	TGTGCCAGCAGCCCTGGAGGGGGGGTGGGTCAAGAGACCCAGTACTTC
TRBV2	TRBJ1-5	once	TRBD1	CASRRTGLGAQPQHF	TGTGCCAGCAGAAGGACAGGACTTGGGGCCCAGCCCCAGCATTTT
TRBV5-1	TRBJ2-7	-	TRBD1	CASSLTGVVLEQYF	TGCGCCAGCAGCTTGACAGGGGTGGTGCTCGAACAGTACTTC
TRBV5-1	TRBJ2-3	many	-	CASSYDFSGTQYF	TGCGCCAGCAGTTATGACTTTAGTGGTACGCAGTATTTT
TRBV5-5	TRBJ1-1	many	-	CASSPQGNTEAFF	TGTGCCAGCAGCCCCCAGGGGAACACTGAAGCTTTCTTT
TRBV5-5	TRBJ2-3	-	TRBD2	CASSLGGGVSDTQYF	TGTGCCAGCAGCTTGGGGGGGGGAGTATCGGATACGCAGTATTTT
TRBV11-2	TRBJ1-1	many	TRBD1	CASSFGQGYTEAFF	TGTGCCAGCAGCTTCGGACAGGGGTACACTGAAGCTTTCTTT
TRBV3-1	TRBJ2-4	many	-	CASSQSQSKNIQYF	TGTGCCAGCAGCCAAAGCCAGTCCAAAAACATTCAGTACTTC
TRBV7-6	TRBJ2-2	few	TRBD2	CASSLRTSGSRTGELFF	TGTGCCAGCAGCTTGAGGACTAGCGGGAGTAGAACCGGGGAGCTGTTTTTT
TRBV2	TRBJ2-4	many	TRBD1	CASTDRGTAKNIQYF	TGTGCCAGCACAGACAGGGGGACTGCCAAAAACATTCAGTACTTC
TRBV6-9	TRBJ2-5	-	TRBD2	CASSYAGTRGQETQYF	TGTGCCAGCAGTTATGCCGGGACTAGAGGGCAAGAGACCCAGTACTTC
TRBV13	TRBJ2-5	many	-	CASATGSQETQYF	TGTGCCAGCGCGACGGGATCTCAAGAGACCCAGTACTTC